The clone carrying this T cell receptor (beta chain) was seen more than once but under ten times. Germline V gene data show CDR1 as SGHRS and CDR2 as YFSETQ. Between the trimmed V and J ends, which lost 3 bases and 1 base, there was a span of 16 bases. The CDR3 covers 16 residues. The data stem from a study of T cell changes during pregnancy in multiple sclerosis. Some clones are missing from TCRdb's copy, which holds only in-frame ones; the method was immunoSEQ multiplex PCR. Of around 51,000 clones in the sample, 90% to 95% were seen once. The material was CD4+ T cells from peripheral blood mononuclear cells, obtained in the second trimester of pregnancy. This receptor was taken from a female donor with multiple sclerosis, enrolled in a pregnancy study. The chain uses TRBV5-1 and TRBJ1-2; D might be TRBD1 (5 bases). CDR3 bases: TGCGCCAGCAGCTGGGGGGAAGCCTCCAGTAACTATGGCTACACCTTC. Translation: CASSWGEASSNYGYTF.